This note documents a single T cell receptor beta chain sequence. Its specificity is unknown. The V gene end was trimmed by 8 bases and the J gene end by 3 bases; junction bases not matched to a gene: 9. Germline assignment: CDR1 MDHEN and CDR2 SYDVKM. The CDR3 length is 16 residues. Sequencing was performed with immunoSEQ multiplex PCR; in TCRdb, only in-frame clones are kept and a portion is missing. The data hold tens of thousands of clones, with 80% to 90% observed a single time. The data were obtained in a study of OX40 agonist ivuxolimab in advanced cancers. Study results and limitations: Patients with a partial response at 0.1-3.0 mg/kg had among the lowest clonal expansion.

The chain carries TRBV28 and TRBJ2-1; TRBD2 matches 11 bases. This specimen consisted of CD4+ or CD8+ T cells sorted from blood, obtained in a trial of the OX40 agonist ivuxolimab. The clonotype was recovered from an adult with an advanced solid tumor such as melanoma, head and neck, liver or kidney cancer. The CDR3 bases are TGTGCCAGCGCACCACTAGCGGGAGAAGGCTACAATGAGCAGTTCTTC. It codes for CASAPLAGEGYNEQFF.